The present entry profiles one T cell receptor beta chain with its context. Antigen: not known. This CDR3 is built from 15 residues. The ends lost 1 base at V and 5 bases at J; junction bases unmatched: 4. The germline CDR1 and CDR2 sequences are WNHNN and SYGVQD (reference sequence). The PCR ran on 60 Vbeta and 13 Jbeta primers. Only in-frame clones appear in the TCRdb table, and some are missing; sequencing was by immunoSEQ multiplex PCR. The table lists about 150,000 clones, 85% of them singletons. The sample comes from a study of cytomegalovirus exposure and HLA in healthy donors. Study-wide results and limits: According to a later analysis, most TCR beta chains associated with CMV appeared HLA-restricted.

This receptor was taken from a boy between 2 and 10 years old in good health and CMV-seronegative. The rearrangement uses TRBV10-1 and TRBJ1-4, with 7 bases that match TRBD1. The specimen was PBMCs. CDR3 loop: CASSEWTGTNEKLFF. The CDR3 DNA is TGCGCCAGCAGTGAGTGGACAGGTACCAATGAAAAACTGTTTTTT.